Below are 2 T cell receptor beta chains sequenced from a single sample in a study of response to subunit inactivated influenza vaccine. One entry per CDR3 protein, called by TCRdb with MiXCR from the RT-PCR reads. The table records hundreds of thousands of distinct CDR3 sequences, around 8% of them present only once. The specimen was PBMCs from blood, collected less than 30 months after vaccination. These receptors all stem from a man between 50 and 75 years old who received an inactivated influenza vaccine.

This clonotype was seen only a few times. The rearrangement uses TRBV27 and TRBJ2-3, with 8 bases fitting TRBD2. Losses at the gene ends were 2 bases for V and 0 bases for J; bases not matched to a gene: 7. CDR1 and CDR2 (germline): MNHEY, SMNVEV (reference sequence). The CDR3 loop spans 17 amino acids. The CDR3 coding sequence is TGTGCCAGCAGTTTAAGTTCAGCGGGAGTTAGCACAGATACGCAGTATTTT. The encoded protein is CASSLSSAGVSTDTQYF.

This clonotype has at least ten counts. CDR3 sequence reads: CSGIPTDSYEQYF. The CDR3 nucleotides read TGCAGCGGGATTCCGACCGATTCCTACGAGCAGTACTTC. The chain carries TRBV29-1 and TRBJ2-7, with D hard to call. The CDR3 is made up of 13 amino acids. V was shortened by 7 bases and J by 1 base, with 14 bases between the two germline ends. Germline V gene lookup returns CDR1 SQVTM and CDR2 ANQGSEA.